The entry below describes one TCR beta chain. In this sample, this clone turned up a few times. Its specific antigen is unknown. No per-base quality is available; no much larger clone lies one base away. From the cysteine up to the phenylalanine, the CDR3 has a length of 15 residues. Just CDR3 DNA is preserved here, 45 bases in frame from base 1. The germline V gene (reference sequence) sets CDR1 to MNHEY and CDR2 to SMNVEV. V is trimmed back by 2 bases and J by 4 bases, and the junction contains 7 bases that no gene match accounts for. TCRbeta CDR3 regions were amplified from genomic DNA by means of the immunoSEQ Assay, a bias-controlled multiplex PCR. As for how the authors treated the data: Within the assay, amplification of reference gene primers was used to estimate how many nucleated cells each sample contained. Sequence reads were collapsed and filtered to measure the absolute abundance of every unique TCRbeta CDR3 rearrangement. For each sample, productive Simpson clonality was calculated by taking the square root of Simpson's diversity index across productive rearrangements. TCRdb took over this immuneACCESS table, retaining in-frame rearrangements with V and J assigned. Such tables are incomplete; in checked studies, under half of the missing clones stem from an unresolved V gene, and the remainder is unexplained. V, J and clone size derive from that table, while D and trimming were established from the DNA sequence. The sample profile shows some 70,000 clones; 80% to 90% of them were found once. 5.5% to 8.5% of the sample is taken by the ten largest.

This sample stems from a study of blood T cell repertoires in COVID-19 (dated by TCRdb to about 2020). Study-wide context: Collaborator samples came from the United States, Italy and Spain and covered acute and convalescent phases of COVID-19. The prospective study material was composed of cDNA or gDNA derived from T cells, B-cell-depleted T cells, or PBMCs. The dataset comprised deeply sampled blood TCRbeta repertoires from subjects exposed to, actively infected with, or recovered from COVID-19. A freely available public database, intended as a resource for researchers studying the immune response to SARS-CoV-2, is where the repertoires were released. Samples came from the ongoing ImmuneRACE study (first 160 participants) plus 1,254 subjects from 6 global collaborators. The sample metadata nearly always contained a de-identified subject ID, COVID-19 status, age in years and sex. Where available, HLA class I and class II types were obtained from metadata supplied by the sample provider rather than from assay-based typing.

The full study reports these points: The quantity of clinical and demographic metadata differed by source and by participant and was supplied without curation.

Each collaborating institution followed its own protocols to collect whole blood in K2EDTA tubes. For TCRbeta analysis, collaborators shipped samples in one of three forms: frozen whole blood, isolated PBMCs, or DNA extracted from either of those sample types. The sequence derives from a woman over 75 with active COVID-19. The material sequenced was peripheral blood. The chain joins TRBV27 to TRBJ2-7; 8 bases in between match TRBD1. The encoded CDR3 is CASSLGGTGPYEQYF. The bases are TGTGCCAGCAGTTTAGGGGGGACAGGCCCTTACGAGCAGTACTTC.